This TCR beta chain comes out of a study of vaccination effects on CD4 cells after COVID-19. The CDR3 contains 14 residues. Germline values: CDR1 SGHRS, CDR2 YFSETQ. Trimming left V 5 bases short and J 0 bases short, with 8 bases between. The sample holds a few counts of this clone. Its target is not known. The culture ran for 10 days before CD4+ T cells were isolated. In the cultures, half the medium was exchanged for IL-2 medium on days 3 and 7. Generated by immunoSEQ multiplex PCR, the TCRdb table keeps only in-frame clones and is missing some. The sample has under 50,000 clones, around 67% seen once; the top ten hold 5% to 6.5%.

This sequence joins TRBV5-1 and TRBJ1-4; unclear D gene. The source was CD4+ T cells from PBMCs cultured without peptide, collected before COVID-19 vaccination. This clonotype was sampled from a human donor who received a COVID-19 vaccine. The CDR3 DNA reads TGCGCCAGCAGGAGGTCCGCAACTAATGAAAAACTGTTTTTT. Its protein product is CASRRSATNEKLFF.